The rows below give T cell receptor beta chains drawn from one sample of a study of T cell repertoires in cytomegalovirus infection. TCRdb processed the reads anew with MiXCR; each CDR3 protein has one entry. In the table there are roughly 800,000 distinct CDR3 sequences, roughly 28% of which are singletons. The antigens these receptors bind are not known. The sample consisted of cultured CD8+ T cells from PBMCs, taken from culture after CMV antigen stimulation. The receptors stem from a human donor in good health (CMV status not recorded). Some clones in this sample may be carry-over from other donors' samples. The CDR3 runs from the conserved cysteine through the conserved F or W. D genes are given only for firm matches. Expanded clones get a size class; other rows say once, few or many, or leave the size out.

j_call | clone_size | d_call | v_call | cdr3_aa | cdr3_nt
TRBJ1-2 | few | - | TRBV4-1 | CASSQDRQEDYGYTF | TGCGCCAGCAGCCAAGATAGACAGGAGGACTATGGCTACACCTTC
TRBJ1-5 | few | TRBD1 | TRBV7-6 | CASSPSAGTANQPQHF | TGTGCCAGCAGCCCCTCGGCCGGGACAGCTAATCAGCCCCAGCATTTT
TRBJ1-1 | many | - | TRBV7-6 | CASSMKWGSTEAFF | TGTGCCAGCTCGATGAAATGGGGGAGCACTGAAGCTTTCTTT
TRBJ2-3 | few | TRBD1 | TRBV7-8 | CASTFRDRGTDTQYF | TGTGCCAGCACTTTCCGGGACAGGGGCACAGATACGCAGTATTTT
TRBJ1-6 | many | TRBD1 | TRBV7-6 | CASSETGVPPLHF | TGTGCCAGCAGCGAGACAGGGGTCCCACCCCTCCACTTT
TRBJ1-1 | - | - | TRBV6-5 | CASSIATRVNTEAFF | TGTGCCAGCAGTATAGCCACAAGGGTGAACACTGAAGCTTTCTTT
TRBJ1-1 | few | TRBD1 | TRBV7-9 | CASSGPGTGRNTEAFF | TGTGCCAGCAGCGGTCCCGGGACAGGCCGGAACACTGAAGCTTTCTTT
TRBJ1-4 | - | TRBD1 | TRBV19 | CASSIADRDGRKLFF | TGTGCCAGTAGTATAGCGGACAGGGATGGAAGAAAACTGTTTTTT
TRBJ2-7 | - | - | TRBV5-1 | CASSLGDTQGEQYF | TGCGCCAGCAGCTTGGGGGACACGCAGGGGGAGCAGTACTTC
TRBJ2-3 | - | - | TRBV7-8 | CASSSHWGGTDTQYF | TGTGCCAGCAGCTCCCACTGGGGGGGCACAGATACGCAGTATTTT
TRBJ2-7 | - | - | TRBV7-9 | CASSLEGAVYEQYF | TGTGCCAGCAGCTTAGAAGGGGCCGTTTACGAGCAGTACTTC
TRBJ1-1 | - | TRBD1 | TRBV7-6 | CASSLQGAPNTEAFF | TGTGCCAGCAGCTTACAGGGGGCTCCAAACACTGAAGCTTTCTTT
TRBJ1-2 | few | TRBD1 | TRBV7-8 | CASSLEGQGNGYTF | TGTGCCAGCAGCTTAGAGGGACAGGGAAATGGCTACACCTTC
TRBJ1-5 | - | - | TRBV28 | CASSKQRGRQPQHF | TGTGCCAGCAGTAAACAAAGGGGTCGTCAGCCCCAGCATTTT
TRBJ2-3 | - | - | TRBV6-1 | CASLGREGTDTQYF | TGTGCCAGCTTGGGCCGCGAGGGGACAGATACGCAGTATTTT
TRBJ1-2 | - | - | TRBV12-3/TRBV12-4 | CASRPGRTYGYTF | TGTGCCAGCAGACCTGGACGGACCTATGGCTACACCTTC
TRBJ1-5 | once | - | TRBV7-6 | CASSLDAFGGGNQPQHF | TGTGCCAGCAGCTTAGACGCTTTCGGGGGAGGCAATCAGCCCCAGCATTTT
TRBJ2-1 | - | TRBD2 | TRBV5-6 | CASNRDGDYIDEQFF | TGTGCCAGCAACCGGGATGGGGACTACATCGATGAGCAGTTCTTC
TRBJ1-4 | once | - | TRBV4-2 | CASSQAPDARSREKLFF | TGTGCCAGCAGCCAAGCCCCGGACGCCCGAAGTAGGGAAAAACTGTTTTTT
TRBJ2-2 | - | - | TRBV27 | CASAQGLYTGELFF | TGTGCCAGCGCCCAGGGTCTTTACACCGGGGAGCTGTTTTTT
TRBJ2-1 | many | - | TRBV7-2 | CASSFRARGKLNEQFF | TGTGCCAGCAGTTTTAGGGCTCGGGGGAAGCTGAATGAGCAGTTCTTC
TRBJ1-1 | many | - | TRBV6-4 | CASSEGANTEAFF | TGTGCCAGCAGTGAGGGGGCGAACACTGAAGCTTTCTTT
TRBJ1-4 | - | - | TRBV27 | CASSFGQSNEKLFF | TGTGCCAGCAGTTTTGGTCAGAGTAATGAAAAACTGTTTTTT
TRBJ2-5 | few | - | TRBV7-3 | CASSLTGPGFQETQYF | TGTGCCAGCAGCTTAACCGGGCCGGGGTTCCAAGAGACCCAGTACTTC
TRBJ1-3 | - | TRBD1 | TRBV7-6 | CASSLAAGTGAAGNTIYF | TGTGCCAGCAGCTTAGCGGCGGGCACAGGGGCAGCGGGAAACACCATATATTTT
TRBJ2-7 | few | - | TRBV12-3/TRBV12-4 | CASSPGPISYEQYF | TGTGCCAGCAGCCCTGGACCGATCTCCTACGAGCAGTACTTC
TRBJ1-5 | many | TRBD1 | TRBV4-3 | CASSQEGTGNQPQHF | TGCGCCAGCAGCCAAGAAGGGACAGGCAATCAGCCCCAGCATTTT
TRBJ1-2 | - | TRBD1 | TRBV2 | CASTEPTGVNYGYTF | TGTGCCAGCACCGAACCTACAGGGGTTAACTATGGCTACACCTTC
TRBJ2-7 | - | - | TRBV7-4 | CASSHPWFSYEQYF | TGTGCCAGCAGCCATCCATGGTTCTCCTACGAGCAGTACTTC
TRBJ1-5 | - | - | TRBV18 | CASSPPGSGNQPQHF | TGTGCCAGCTCACCCCCTGGTTCAGGGAATCAGCCCCAGCATTTT
TRBJ2-2 | - | - | TRBV24-1 | CATSDLGSGTGDNTGELFF | TGTGCCACCAGTGATTTGGGATCGGGAACAGGTGATAACACCGGGGAGCTGTTTTTT
TRBJ1-2 | few | - | TRBV28 | CASSFDQELYGYTF | TGTGCCAGCAGTTTCGACCAGGAACTGTATGGCTACACCTTC
TRBJ1-2 | - | TRBD1 | TRBV6-5 | CASSLTGIEGYTF | TGTGCCAGCAGTTTGACAGGGATTGAGGGCTACACCTTC
TRBJ2-7 | - | TRBD1 | TRBV19 | CASSMGRGPHYEQYF | TGTGCCAGTAGTATGGGCAGGGGGCCCCACTACGAGCAGTACTTC
TRBJ2-2 | once | - | TRBV19 | CASESYTGELFF | TGTGCCAGTGAATCTTACACCGGGGAGCTGTTTTTT
TRBJ2-3 | - | - | TRBV2 | CASSDVEGTSTDTQYF | TGTGCCAGCAGTGATGTCGAGGGAACTAGCACAGATACGCAGTATTTT
TRBJ2-1 | - | - | TRBV9 | CASSVEGALDEQFF | TGTGCCAGCAGCGTAGAAGGGGCTCTTGATGAGCAGTTCTTC
TRBJ1-1 | - | - | TRBV28 | CASWDPGTMNTEAFF | TGTGCCAGCTGGGACCCGGGGACAATGAACACTGAAGCTTTCTTT
TRBJ2-1 | - | TRBD2 | TRBV20-1 | CSARDGGTRFYNEQFF | TGCAGTGCTAGAGATGGTGGGACTAGGTTCTACAATGAGCAGTTCTTC
TRBJ2-1 | few | TRBD2 | TRBV28 | CASRPLTSGGPLSSYNEQFF | TGTGCCAGCAGACCCCTGACTAGCGGGGGACCTCTTAGCTCCTACAATGAGCAGTTCTTC
TRBJ1-2 | few | TRBD1 | TRBV9 | CASSATGVDGYTF | TGTGCCAGCAGCGCAACAGGGGTTGACGGCTACACCTTC
TRBJ2-2 | - | - | TRBV12-3/TRBV12-4 | CASRGASGELFF | TGTGCCAGCAGAGGGGCCTCCGGGGAGCTGTTTTTT